Sequencing of this TCR beta chain was carried out in a study of blood T cell repertoires in COVID-19. Across the whole study: There were acute and convalescent COVID-19 samples, and they came from the United States, Italy and Spain. PBMCs, B-cell-depleted T cells, or T cells provided the cDNA or gDNA that made up the material.

The CDR3 extends over 15 amino acids. Germline V CDR1 and CDR2: SGHNT, YYREEE (reference sequence). The V and J ends lost 4 bases and 5 bases, in that order; junction bases with no gene match: 11. Data came from immunoSEQ multiplex PCR; TCRdb stores just in-frame clones and leaves some out. Found here are 200,000 to 250,000 clones, approximately 86% of them singletons; the top ten hold over 3%. The chain uses TRBV5-4 and TRBJ2-7; 8 nucleotides match TRBD2. Material: peripheral blood. The clonotype originates from a woman aged 25 to 45 who had recovered from COVID-19. This CDR3 reads CASSPGGGRVDEQYF. The CDR3 DNA sequence: TGTGCCAGCAGCCCGGGCGGGGGGCGCGTCGACGAGCAGTACTTC.